These 2 T cell receptor beta chains share one sample of origin, sequenced in a study of blood T cell repertoires in COVID-19. TCRdb keeps only in-frame clones here, not all; method: immunoSEQ multiplex PCR. The sample lists some 150,000 clones, 70% to 90% occurring once. Sequencing input: peripheral blood. The receptors here all came from a man between 60 and 75 years old with COVID-19, enrolled during active disease.

The chain recombines TRBV14 with TRBJ1-1, with D unresolved. V was shortened by 4 bases and J by 1 base, with 7 bases between the two germline ends. The CDR3 has 13 residues. From germline, CDR1 is SGHDN and CDR2 FVKESK. Written as DNA, the CDR3 is TGTGCCAGCAGCCGTAACAAGAACACTGAAGCTTTCTTT. Protein sequence: CASSRNKNTEAFF.

This chain uses TRBV11-1 with TRBJ1-3, with no clear D. The CDR3 spans 15 residues. CDR1 and CDR2 from the germline V gene are SGHAT and FQDESV (reference sequence). Trimming took 3 bases from V and 0 from J, leaving 9 bases between them. In DNA, the CDR3 is TGTGCCAGCAGCTTCGGCAGCGACTCTGGAAACACCATATATTTT. Protein: CASSFGSDSGNTIYF.